This paragraph reports one T cell receptor (beta chain). The antigen remains undetermined. Authors of the study amplified TCR beta CDR3 regions from RNA transcripts. HTBI primers drove first-round RT-PCR of the TCR CDR3. TCRdb independently ran MiXCR on the multiplex PCR reads; one entry per CDR3 protein. The data hold some 760,000 distinct CDR3 sequences, with 14% observed a single time. Graves' hyperthyroidism is called stable when ophthalmopathy does not progress within 18 months. Newly diagnosed hyperthyroidism, duration under 2 months, in patients aged 18 to 65. This specimen comes from a study of T cells in Graves' hyperthyroidism and ophthalmopathy. Study outcomes and limitations: Blood samples included most of the expanded thyroid clonotypes exceeding 0.001. Median prediction lead before ophthalmopathy onset was 6.5 months with the model.

Germline CDR1 and CDR2: MNHEY and SMNVEV (reference sequence). With 5 bases removed from V and 8 bases from J, the gap between germline ends came to 15 bases. This CDR3 comprises 14 residues. Sequencing was done on a sample of blood. The chain joins TRBV27 to TRBJ1-4; perhaps TRBD1 as D (6 bases). The receptor was isolated from a woman between 18 and 30 years old with Graves' hyperthyroidism. The CDR3 DNA sequence: TGTGCCAGCAGTCTTAGGGGGTTCAACGAAAAACTGTTTTTT. Its translation: CASSLRGFNEKLFF.